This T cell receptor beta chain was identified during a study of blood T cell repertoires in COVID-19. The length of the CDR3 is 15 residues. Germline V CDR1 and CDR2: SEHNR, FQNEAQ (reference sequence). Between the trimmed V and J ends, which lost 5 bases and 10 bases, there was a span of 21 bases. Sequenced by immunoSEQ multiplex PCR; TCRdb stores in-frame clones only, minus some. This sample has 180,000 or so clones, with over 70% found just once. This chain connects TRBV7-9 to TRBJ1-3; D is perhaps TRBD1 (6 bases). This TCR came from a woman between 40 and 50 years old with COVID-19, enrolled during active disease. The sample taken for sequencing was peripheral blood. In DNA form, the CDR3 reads TGTGCCAGCAGCGGCCGGGACACCCCGAGTTGGACCATATATTTT. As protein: CASSGRDTPSWTIYF.